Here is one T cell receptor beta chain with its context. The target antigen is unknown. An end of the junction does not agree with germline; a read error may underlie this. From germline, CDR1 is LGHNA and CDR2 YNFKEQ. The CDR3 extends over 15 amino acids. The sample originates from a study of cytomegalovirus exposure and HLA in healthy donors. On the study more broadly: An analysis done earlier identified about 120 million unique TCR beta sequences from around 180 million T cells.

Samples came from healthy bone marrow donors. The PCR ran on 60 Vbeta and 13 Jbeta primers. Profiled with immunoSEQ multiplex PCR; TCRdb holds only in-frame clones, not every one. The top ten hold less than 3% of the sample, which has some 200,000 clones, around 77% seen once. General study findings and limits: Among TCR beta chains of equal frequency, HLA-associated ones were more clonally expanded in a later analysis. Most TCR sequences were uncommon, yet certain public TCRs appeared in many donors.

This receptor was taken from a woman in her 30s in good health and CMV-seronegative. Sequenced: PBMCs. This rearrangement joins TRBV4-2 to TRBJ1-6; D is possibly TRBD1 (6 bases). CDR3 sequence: CASSKETGPGSPLHF. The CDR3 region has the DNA TGTGCCAGCAGCAAAGAGACAGGCCCGGGTTCACCCCTCCACTTT.